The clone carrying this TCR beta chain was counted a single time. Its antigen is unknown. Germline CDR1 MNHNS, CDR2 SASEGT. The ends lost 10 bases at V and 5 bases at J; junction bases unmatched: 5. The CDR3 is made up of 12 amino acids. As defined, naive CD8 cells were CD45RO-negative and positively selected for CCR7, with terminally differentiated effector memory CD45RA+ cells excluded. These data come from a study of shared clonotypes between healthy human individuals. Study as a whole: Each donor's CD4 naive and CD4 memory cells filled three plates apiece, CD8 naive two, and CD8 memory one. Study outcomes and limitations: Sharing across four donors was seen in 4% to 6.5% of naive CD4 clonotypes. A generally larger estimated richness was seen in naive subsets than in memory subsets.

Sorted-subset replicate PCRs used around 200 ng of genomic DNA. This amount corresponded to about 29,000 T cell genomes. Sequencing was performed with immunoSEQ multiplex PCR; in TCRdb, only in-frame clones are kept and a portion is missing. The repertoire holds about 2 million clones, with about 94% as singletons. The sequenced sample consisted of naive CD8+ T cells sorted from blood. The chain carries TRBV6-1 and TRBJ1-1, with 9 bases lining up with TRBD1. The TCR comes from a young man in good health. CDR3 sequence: CAIDRGLTEAFF. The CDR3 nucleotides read TGTGCCATCGACAGGGGGTTGACTGAAGCTTTCTTT.